This TCR beta chain was sequenced for a study of T cell repertoires in cytomegalovirus infection. On the study more broadly: Recently identified HLA-C-restricted CMV epitopes were used, and well-studied HLA-B-restricted CMV epitopes were used as well. Public TCR beta signatures were indicative of both CMV infection and a matching HLA type.

This clonotype was detected a few times. Its matching antigen is unknown. General study points: The ex vivo response was dominated by HLA-C-restricted CMV-specific TCR beta clonotypes.

TCRdb passed the reads through MiXCR, listing each CDR3 protein once. The sample has about 47,000 distinct CDR3 sequences, roughly 19% seen once. There are 16 residues in the CDR3. Trimming took 2 bases from V and 7 from J, leaving 17 bases between them. Germline CDR1 reads MNHEY; CDR2 reads SMNVEV (reference sequence). The TCR sequence derives from a human donor in good health (CMV status not recorded). Some clones in this sample may be carry-over from other donors' samples. The sequenced sample was CD8+ T cells from cultured PBMCs, obtained from culture after CMV antigen stimulation. This sequence joins TRBV27 and TRBJ1-4; D possibly corresponds to TRBD1 (5 bases). The CDR3 here is CASSLRVREATEKLFF. CDR3 bases: TGTGCCAGCAGTTTAAGAGTCAGGGAGGCGACTGAAAAACTGTTTTTT.